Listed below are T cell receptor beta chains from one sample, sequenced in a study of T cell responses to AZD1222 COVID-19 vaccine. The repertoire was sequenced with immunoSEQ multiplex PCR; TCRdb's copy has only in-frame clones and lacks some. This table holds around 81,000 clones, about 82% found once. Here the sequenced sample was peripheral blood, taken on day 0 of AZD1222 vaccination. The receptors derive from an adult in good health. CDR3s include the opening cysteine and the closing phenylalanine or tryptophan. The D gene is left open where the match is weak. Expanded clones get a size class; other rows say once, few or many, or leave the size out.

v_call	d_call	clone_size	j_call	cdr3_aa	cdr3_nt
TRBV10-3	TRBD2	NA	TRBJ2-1	CAIGGGNEQFF	TGTGCCATCGGGGGGGGCAATGAGCAGTTCTTC
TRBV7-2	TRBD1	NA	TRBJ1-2	CASSLEPGGDYGYTF	TGTGCCAGCAGCTTAGAGCCAGGGGGAGACTATGGCTACACCTTC
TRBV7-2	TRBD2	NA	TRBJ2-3	CASSQRGRTDTQYF	TGTGCCAGCAGTCAGCGGGGGCGCACAGATACGCAGTATTTT
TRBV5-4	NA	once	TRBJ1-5	CASSSAPNQPQHF	TGTGCCAGCTCCTCCGCCCCGAATCAGCCCCAGCATTTT
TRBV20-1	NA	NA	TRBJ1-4	CSAGHEKLFF	TGCAGTGCTGGCCACGAAAAACTGTTTTTT
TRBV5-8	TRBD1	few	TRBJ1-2	CASSVNPGQFGYTF	TGTGCCAGCAGCGTAAACCCGGGACAGTTTGGCTACACCTTC
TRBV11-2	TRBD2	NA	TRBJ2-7	CASSRAGGAYEQYF	TGTGCCAGCAGCCGAGCGGGAGGCGCCTACGAGCAGTACTTC
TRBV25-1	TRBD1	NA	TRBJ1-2	CASSVGTGWDGYTF	TGTGCCAGCAGTGTCGGGACAGGGTGGGATGGCTACACCTTC
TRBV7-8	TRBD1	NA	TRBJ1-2	CASSLGGAGGGYTF	TGTGCCAGCAGCCTAGGGGGGGCAGGGGGTGGCTACACCTTC
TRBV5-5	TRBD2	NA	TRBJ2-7	CASSSLAGGTYEQYF	TGTGCCAGCAGCTCCCTAGCGGGGGGGACCTACGAGCAGTACTTC
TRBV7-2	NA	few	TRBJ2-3	CASNPTGTSTDTQYF	TGTGCCAGCAACCCGACAGGAACTAGCACAGATACGCAGTATTTT
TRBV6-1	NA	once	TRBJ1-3	CASSEFIPRSSGNTIYF	TGTGCCAGCAGTGAATTTATCCCACGGAGCTCTGGAAACACCATATATTTT
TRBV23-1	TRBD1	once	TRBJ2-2	CASPQGGGTGELFF	TGCGCCAGCCCCCAAGGGGGCGGCACCGGGGAGCTGTTTTTT
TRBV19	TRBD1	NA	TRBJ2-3	CASSIGWQGASDTQYF	TGTGCCAGTAGTATAGGGTGGCAGGGGGCCTCAGATACGCAGTATTTT
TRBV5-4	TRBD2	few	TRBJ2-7	CASSYGTSGSEQYF	TGTGCCAGCAGCTACGGGACTAGCGGGAGCGAGCAGTACTTC
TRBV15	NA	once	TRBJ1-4	CATSRNAGGNEKLFF	TGTGCCACCAGCAGAAATGCGGGGGGTAATGAAAAACTGTTTTTT
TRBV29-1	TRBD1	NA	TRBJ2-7	CSVERAAGGSYEQYF	TGCAGCGTTGAAAGGGCGGCAGGGGGCAGTTACGAGCAGTACTTC
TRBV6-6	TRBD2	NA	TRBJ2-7	CASSGGTSVYEQYF	TGTGCCAGCTCGGGGGGGACTAGCGTTTACGAGCAGTACTTC
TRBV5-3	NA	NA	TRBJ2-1	CAITGTVTRGQFF	TGTGCCATAACAGGGACCGTCACCCGAGGGCAGTTCTTC
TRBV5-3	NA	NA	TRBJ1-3	CARSLTAEAGDEGNTIYF	TGTGCCAGAAGCTTGACAGCGGAGGCAGGGGACGAAGGAAACACCATATATTTT
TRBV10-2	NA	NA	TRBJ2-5	CASSDTRGETQYF	TGCGCCAGCAGTGATACACGGGGAGAGACCCAGTACTTC
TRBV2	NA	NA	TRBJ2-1	CASRGHLRNNEQFF	TGTGCCAGCAGGGGTCACCTACGGAACAATGAGCAGTTCTTC
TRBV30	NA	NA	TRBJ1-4	CAWSVAWQGEKLFF	TGTGCCTGGAGTGTAGCCTGGCAGGGTGAAAAACTGTTTTTT
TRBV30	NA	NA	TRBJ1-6	CAWMTKHGKSPLHF	TGTGCCTGGATGACAAAACACGGGAAATCACCCCTCCACTTT
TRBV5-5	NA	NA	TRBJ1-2	CASSLSRDNKGPGYTF	TGTGCCAGCAGCTTATCGAGAGACAACAAGGGGCCTGGCTACACCTTC
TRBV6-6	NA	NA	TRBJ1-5	CASSISGERGQPQHF	TGTGCCAGCAGTATATCGGGGGAGAGGGGTCAGCCCCAGCATTTT
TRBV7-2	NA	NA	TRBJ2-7	CASSLGRDTPYEQYF	TGTGCCAGCAGCTTAGGAAGGGATACACCTTACGAGCAGTACTTC
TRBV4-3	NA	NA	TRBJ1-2	CASSQDVGANTGYTF	TGCGCCAGCAGCCAAGATGTGGGGGCGAACACTGGCTACACCTTC
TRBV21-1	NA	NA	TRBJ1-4	CASWGEATNEKLFF	TGTGCCAGCTGGGGGGAGGCAACTAATGAAAAACTGTTTTTT
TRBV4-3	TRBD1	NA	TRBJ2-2	CASSHTGTGGIDGELFF	TGCGCCAGCAGCCACACCGGGACAGGGGGAATTGACGGGGAGCTGTTTTTT
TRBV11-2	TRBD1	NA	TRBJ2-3	CASSYQQGNTQYF	TGTGCCAGCAGCTACCAACAGGGGAATACGCAGTATTTT
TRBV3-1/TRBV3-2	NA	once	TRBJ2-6	CASSQTVSGANVLTF	TGTGCCAGCAGCCAGACAGTTTCGGGGGCCAACGTCCTGACTTTC
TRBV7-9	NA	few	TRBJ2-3	CASSLIGQSTDTQYF	TGTGCCAGCAGCTTAATTGGGCAGAGCACAGATACGCAGTATTTT
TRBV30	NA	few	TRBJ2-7	CAWSSDWDLEQYF	TGTGCCTGGAGCTCCGACTGGGACTTGGAGCAGTACTTC
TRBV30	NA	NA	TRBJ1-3	CAWILQGSGNTIYF	TGTGCCTGGATCTTACAGGGATCTGGAAACACCATATATTTT
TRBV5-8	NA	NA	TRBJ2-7	CAIRTDYEQYF	TGTGCCATCCGGACAGACTACGAGCAGTACTTC
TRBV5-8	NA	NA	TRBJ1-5	CASSLGRNNQPQHF	TGTGCCAGCAGCTTGGGGCGGAACAATCAGCCCCAGCATTTT
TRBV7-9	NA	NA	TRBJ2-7	CASSFGGRGDHYEQYF	TGTGCCAGCAGCTTTGGAGGGCGGGGAGATCACTACGAGCAGTACTTC
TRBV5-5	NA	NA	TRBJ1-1	CASSLGIGTEAFF	TGTGCCAGCAGCTTGGGGATAGGGACTGAAGCTTTCTTT
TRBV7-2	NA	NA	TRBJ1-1	CASSLRLTTEAFF	TGTGCCAGCAGCTTAAGACTTACTACTGAAGCTTTCTTT
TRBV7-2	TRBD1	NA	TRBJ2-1	CASSLGRTGGNNEQFF	TGTGCCAGCAGCTTAGGGCGGACAGGGGGCAACAATGAGCAGTTCTTC
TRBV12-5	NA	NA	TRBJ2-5	CASGLGGETQYF	TGTGCTAGTGGTTTGGGAGGGGAGACCCAGTACTTC
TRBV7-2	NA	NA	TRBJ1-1	CASSLRPGEVAEAFF	TGTGCCAGCAGCTTAAGGCCAGGGGAGGTCGCTGAAGCTTTCTTT
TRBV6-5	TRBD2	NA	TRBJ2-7	CASKEGTSGIYEQYF	TGTGCCAGCAAAGAAGGGACTAGCGGGATTTACGAGCAGTACTTC
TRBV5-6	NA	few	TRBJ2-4	CASSLRGQTKNIQYF	TGTGCCAGCAGCTTGAGGGGTCAGACCAAAAACATTCAGTACTTC
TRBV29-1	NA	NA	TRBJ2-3	CSAPGVIDTQYF	TGCAGCGCCCCGGGGGTCATCGATACGCAGTATTTT
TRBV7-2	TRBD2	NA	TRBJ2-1	CASSLGLNNEQFF	TGTGCCAGCAGCTTGGGACTAAACAATGAGCAGTTCTTC
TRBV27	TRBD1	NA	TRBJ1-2	CATRTGYGYTF	TGTGCCACCAGGACAGGCTATGGCTACACCTTC
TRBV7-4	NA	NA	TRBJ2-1	CASSYLDGERRNEQFF	TGTGCCAGCAGCTACCTAGACGGTGAAAGGAGGAATGAGCAGTTCTTC
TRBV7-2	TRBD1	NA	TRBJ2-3	CASRRDRGVELDTQYF	TGTGCCAGCAGGAGGGACAGGGGCGTGGAGTTAGATACGCAGTATTTT
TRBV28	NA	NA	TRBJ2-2	CASSLLATGELFF	TGTGCCAGCAGTTTGCTGGCCACCGGGGAGCTGTTTTTT
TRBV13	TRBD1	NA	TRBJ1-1	CASSLHGTGKLNTEAFF	TGTGCCAGCAGCTTACACGGGACAGGGAAGTTGAACACTGAAGCTTTCTTT
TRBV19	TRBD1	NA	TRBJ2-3	CASSTDGQGPQYF	TGTGCCAGTAGTACCGACGGACAGGGTCCGCAGTATTTT
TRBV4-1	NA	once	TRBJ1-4	CASSRGVNEKLFF	TGCGCCAGCAGCCGAGGTGTTAATGAAAAACTGTTTTTT
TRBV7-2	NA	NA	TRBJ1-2	CASSFSSGGAGYGYTF	TGTGCCAGCAGCTTCAGTTCGGGGGGCGCCGGCTATGGCTACACCTTC
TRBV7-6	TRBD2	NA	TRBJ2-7	CASSLGGLAGVYEQYF	TGTGCCAGCAGCTTAGGGGGACTAGCGGGAGTATACGAGCAGTACTTC
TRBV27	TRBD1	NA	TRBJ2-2	CASSLGTGGTGELFF	TGTGCCAGCAGTTTAGGGACAGGGGGCACCGGGGAGCTGTTTTTT